Listed here are 20 T cell receptor beta chains from one sample, sequenced in a study of shared clonotypes between healthy human individuals (dated by TCRdb to 2020 to 2021). The library came from the immunoSEQ multiplex PCR assay. This is the immuneACCESS table as TCRdb keeps it, with only in-frame sequences that have V and J called. A part of the clones is gone; compared with another copy, unresolved V genes explain less than half, and the rest is unexplained. This sample holds about 2 million clones; 90% to 95% were observed only once. 0.13% of the sample is in the top ten clones. Sequencing used naive CD4+ T cells sorted from blood. Explained via the paper, the cell subset or site label denotes: CD45RA+ positively selected. The receptors were sampled from a man younger than 30 in good health.

The chain carries TRBV6-1 and TRBJ2-5, with 12 positions matching TRBD2. Germline V lookup: CDR1 MNHNS, CDR2 SASEGT. The CDR3 sequence is 13 residues long. Germline trimming cut 8 bases from V and 4 bases from J; bases unmatched to any gene: 2. CDR3 amino acids: CASPGLAGETQYF. The CDR3 DNA reads as TGTGCCAGCCCGGGACTAGCGGGAGAGACCCAGTACTTC.

Note on this clone: Relative to the germline gene, one junction end is altered; a read error may explain this. The chain's CDR3 is CASSLRGQGTDTQYF. The CDR3 DNA is TGTGCTAGCAGCTTAAGGGGGCAGGGGACAGATACGCAGTATTTT. This chain joins TRBV7-7 and TRBJ2-3, with 7 nucleotides matching TRBD1. The CDR3 runs to 15 residues. CDR1 is SSHAT, CDR2 FNYEAQ, per germline (reference sequence).

The chain joins TRBV6-1 to TRBJ1-4; D is unresolved. Germline V gene data show CDR1 as MNHNS and CDR2 as SASEGT. The CDR3 consists of 16 residues. With 0 bases removed from V and 2 bases from J, the gap between germline ends came to 10 bases. DNA of the CDR3: TGTGCCAGCAGTGAAGCGATGGGGAGGACTAATGAAAAACTGTTTTTT. As protein: CASSEAMGRTNEKLFF.

V is TRBV30 and J is TRBJ1-5; tentative D call: TRBD1 (5 bases). The CDR3 totals 14 residues. V gave up 2 bases and J gave up 7 bases, with 15 bases separating them. Per germline, CDR1 GTSNPN and CDR2 SVGIG (reference sequence). The CDR3 region has the DNA TGTGCCTGGAGTCGGGGGGATGTCGGACAGCCCCAGCATTTT. This translates into CAWSRGDVGQPQHF. Together with reference TRBV30 and TRBJ1-5, the CDR3 gives the full variable domain: SQTIHQWPATLVQPVGSPLSLECTVEGTSNPNLYWYRQAAGRGLQLLFYSVGIGQISSEVPQNLSASRPQDRQFILSSKKLLLSDSGFYLCAWSRGDVGQPQHFGDGTRLSIL.

J is TRBJ2-1 and V is TRBV27; 9 positions agree with TRBD2. V lost 5 bases, J lost 0 bases, and 8 bases stayed unmatched. The CDR3 is 17 amino acids. Germline CDR1 and CDR2: MNHEY and SMNVEV (reference sequence). The CDR3 region is CASSRGLAISSYNEQFF. The CDR3 DNA reads TGTGCCAGCAGTCGAGGACTAGCGATCAGCTCCTACAATGAGCAGTTCTTC.

The rearrangement uses TRBV28 and TRBJ2-1; TRBD2 matches 9 bases. The trim removed 4 bases at V and 13 bases at J, leaving 14 bases unmatched. Germline CDR1 is MDHEN and CDR2 is SYDVKM. The CDR3 is 15 amino acids. CDR3: CASSSAGGGSVHQFF. CDR3 coding DNA: TGTGCCAGCAGTTCAGCGGGGGGCGGTTCCGTTCATCAGTTCTTC. Supplemented by reference TRBV28 and TRBJ2-1, the full variable domain reads DVKVTQSSRYLVKRTGEKVFLECVQDMDHENMFWYRQDPGLGLRLIYFSYDVKMKEKGDIPEGYSVSREKKERFSLILESASTNQTSMYLCASSSAGGGSVHQFFGPGTRLTVL.

The chain carries TRBV6-1 and TRBJ1-2, with TRBD1 matching 7 bases. The CDR3 has 14 residues. CDR1 and CDR2 from the germline V gene are MNHNS and SASEGT. With 1 base clipped from V and 4 bases from J, the junction kept 3 bases outside the gene matches. The CDR3 DNA reads TGTGCCAGCAGTGAAGTGGGACAGATCTATGGCTACACCTTC. It codes for CASSEVGQIYGYTF.

This clone appeared a single time. The genes are TRBV6-6 and TRBJ2-7; 8 positions agree with TRBD1. Trimming took 5 bases from V and 1 from J; bases not matched to a gene: 7. Per the germline V gene, CDR1 is MNHNY and CDR2 is SVGAGI (reference sequence). This CDR3 is built from 15 residues. The CDR3 DNA reads TGTGCCAGCAGTAAACCGGGACAGGTATCCTACGAGCAGTACTTC. Amino acids: CASSKPGQVSYEQYF.

This chain links TRBV7-3 with TRBJ1-4; D call uncertain. The CDR3 sequence is 13 residues long. Germline-derived CDR1 and CDR2 are SGHTA and FQGTGA. Trimming shortened V by 1 base and J by 8 bases, and 8 bases separated the two germline ends. The CDR3 protein is CASSLNVGEKLFF. The CDR3 DNA is TGTGCCAGCAGCTTAAACGTCGGGGAAAAACTGTTTTTT.

The chain recombines TRBV27 with TRBJ1-4; D is ambiguous. The CDR3 totals 12 residues. From germline, CDR1 is MNHEY and CDR2 SMNVEV (reference sequence). Trimming shortened V by 10 bases and J by 10 bases, and 16 bases separated the two germline ends. This chain's CDR3 is CATATPGGKLFF. The CDR3 DNA reads TGTGCCACCGCGACCCCGGGAGGAAAACTGTTTTTT.

The chain links TRBV5-1 to TRBJ1-6; D ambiguous. Germline CDR1 reads SGHRS; CDR2 reads YFSETQ. The germline V and J ends were trimmed by 1 base and 8 bases, with 16 bases remaining between them. This CDR3 region has 16 residues. The CDR3 DNA sequence: TGCGCCAGCAGCTTGTCGTCCCTCCCTGGGGATTCACCCCTCCACTTT. Translating it yields CASSLSSLPGDSPLHF.

The J gene is TRBJ2-3, the V gene TRBV7-2; TRBD2 agrees at 7 bases. Germline values: CDR1 SGHTA, CDR2 FQGNSA. V lost 7 bases and J lost 6; bases outside the gene matches: 10. This CDR3 comprises 14 residues. The CDR3 here is CASTKGGPSDTQYF. CDR3 coding DNA: TGTGCCAGCACCAAGGGAGGGCCGAGTGATACGCAGTATTTT.

The chain joins TRBV2 to TRBJ1-3; the D is unclear. Between the trimmed V and J ends, which lost 2 bases and 4 bases, there was a span of 15 bases. The CDR3 is 16 residues long. Germline CDR1 SNHLY, CDR2 FYNNEI. CDR3 residues: CASSESQTRVGNTIYF. The CDR3 nucleotides read TGTGCCAGCAGTGAAAGCCAAACCAGAGTCGGAAACACCATATATTTT.

The rearrangement links TRBV27 to TRBJ2-1; possible D gene TRBD1, 7 bases. V was clipped by 6 bases and J by 9 bases, with 18 bases between them. In germline, CDR1 is MNHEY, CDR2 SMNVEV (reference sequence). This CDR3 has 14 amino acids. The CDR3 DNA reads TGTGCCAGCAGGCTTTCAGGGGGGTCGGGTGAGCAGTTCTTC. Its translation is CASRLSGGSGEQFF.

This sequence joins TRBV15 and TRBJ1-6; D not resolved. Looked up from germline, CDR1 is LNHNV and CDR2 is YYDKDF (reference sequence). CDR3 length: 14 amino acids. V was trimmed by 3 bases and J by 6 bases, leaving 9 bases between them. As DNA, the CDR3 is TGTGCCACCAGCAGGGGGTCTCTTAATTCACCCCTCCACTTT. Its protein product is CATSRGSLNSPLHF.

About this clone: The same CDR3 can be traced to other DNA sequences in this sample. The chain couples TRBV7-9 to TRBJ1-3; a weak D match, TRBD1 (5 bases). Germline CDR1 is SEHNR and CDR2 is FQNEAQ (reference sequence). The CDR3 has 15 amino acids. V gave up 1 base and J gave up 0 bases, with 7 bases separating them. This CDR3 reads CASSLEGFSGNTIYF. The CDR3, as DNA: TGTGCCAGCAGCTTAGAGGGGTTCTCTGGAAACACCATATATTTT.

This sequence joins TRBV28 and TRBJ1-5, with D possibly TRBD1 on 6 matching bases. Trimming shortened V by 10 bases and J by 3 bases, and 16 bases separated the two germline ends. The germline V gene encodes CDR1 MDHEN and CDR2 SYDVKM. CDR3 size: 14 residues. The CDR3 spells CATREGHLNQPQHF. For the CDR3, the DNA is TGTGCCACTAGAGAGGGACACCTCAATCAGCCCCAGCATTTT.

This rearrangement joins TRBV30 to TRBJ1-2, with no clear D. Germline CDR1 and CDR2: GTSNPN and SVGIG (reference sequence). The CDR3 has 12 residues. The V gene lost 2 bases and the J gene lost 3 bases, with 7 bases spanning the gap. CDR3 sequence (DNA): TGTGCCTGGAGTTTCCGGGACTATGGCTACACCTTC. Protein product: CAWSFRDYGYTF. The variable domain in full, completed from reference TRBV30 and TRBJ1-2, reads SQTIHQWPATLVQPVGSPLSLECTVEGTSNPNLYWYRQAAGRGLQLLFYSVGIGQISSEVPQNLSASRPQDRQFILSSKKLLLSDSGFYLCAWSFRDYGYTFGSGTRLTVV.

This chain connects TRBV6-1 to TRBJ2-3; weak D call: TRBD1 (6 bases). This CDR3 spans 15 amino acids. The germline gives CDR1 MNHNS, CDR2 SASEGT. Trimming took off 3 bases at V and 0 bases at J, with 10 bases between the two ends. In DNA form, the CDR3 reads TGTGCCAGCAGTGACGGGACAATCAGCACAGATACGCAGTATTTT. Its protein product is CASSDGTISTDTQYF.

The V gene is TRBV7-9, the J gene TRBJ2-1; 7 bases map to TRBD2. The J segment lost 2 bases and the V segment lost 5 bases, leaving 6 bases of the junction unmatched. Germline V gene sequence: CDR1 SEHNR, CDR2 FQNEAQ (reference sequence). CDR3 length equals 15 residues. The CDR3 region is CASSPLAGAYNEQFF. Written as DNA, the CDR3 is TGTGCCAGCAGCCCTCTGGCGGGAGCCTACAATGAGCAGTTCTTC.